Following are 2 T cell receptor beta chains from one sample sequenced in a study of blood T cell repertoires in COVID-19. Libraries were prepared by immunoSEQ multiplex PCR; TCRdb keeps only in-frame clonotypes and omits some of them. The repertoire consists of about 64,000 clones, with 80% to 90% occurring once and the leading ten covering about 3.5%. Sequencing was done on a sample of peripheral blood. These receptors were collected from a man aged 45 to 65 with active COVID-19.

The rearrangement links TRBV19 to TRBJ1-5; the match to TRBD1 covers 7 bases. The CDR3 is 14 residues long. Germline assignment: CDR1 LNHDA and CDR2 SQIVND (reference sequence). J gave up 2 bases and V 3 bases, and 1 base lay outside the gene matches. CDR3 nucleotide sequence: TGTGCCAGTAGTATTGGACAGGGCAATCAGCCCCAGCATTTT. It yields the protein CASSIGQGNQPQHF.

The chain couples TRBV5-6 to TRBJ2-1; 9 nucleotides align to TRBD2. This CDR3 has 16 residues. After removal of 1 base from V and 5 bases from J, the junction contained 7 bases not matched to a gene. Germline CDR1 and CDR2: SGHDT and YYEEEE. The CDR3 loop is CASSLSLLAGHNEQFF. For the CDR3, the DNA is TGTGCCAGCAGCTTGAGTTTACTAGCGGGCCACAATGAGCAGTTCTTC.